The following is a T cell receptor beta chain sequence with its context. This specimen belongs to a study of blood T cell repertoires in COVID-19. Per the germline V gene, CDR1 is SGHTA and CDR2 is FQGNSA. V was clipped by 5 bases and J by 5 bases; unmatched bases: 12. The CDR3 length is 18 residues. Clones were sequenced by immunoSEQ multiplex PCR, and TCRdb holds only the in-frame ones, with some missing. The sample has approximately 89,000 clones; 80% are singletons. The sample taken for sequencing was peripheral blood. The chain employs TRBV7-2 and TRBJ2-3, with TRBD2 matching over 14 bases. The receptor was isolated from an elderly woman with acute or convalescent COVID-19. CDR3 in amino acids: CASSPRGGLAGAGDTQYF. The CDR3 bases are TGTGCCAGCAGCCCTAGGGGGGGACTAGCGGGAGCGGGAGATACGCAGTATTTT. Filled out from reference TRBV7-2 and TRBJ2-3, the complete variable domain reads GAGVSQSPSNKVTEKGKDVELRCDPISGHTALYWYRQSLGQGLEFLIYFQGNSAPDKSGLPSDRFSAERTGGSVSTLTIQRTQQEDSAVYLCASSPRGGLAGAGDTQYFGPGTRLTVL.